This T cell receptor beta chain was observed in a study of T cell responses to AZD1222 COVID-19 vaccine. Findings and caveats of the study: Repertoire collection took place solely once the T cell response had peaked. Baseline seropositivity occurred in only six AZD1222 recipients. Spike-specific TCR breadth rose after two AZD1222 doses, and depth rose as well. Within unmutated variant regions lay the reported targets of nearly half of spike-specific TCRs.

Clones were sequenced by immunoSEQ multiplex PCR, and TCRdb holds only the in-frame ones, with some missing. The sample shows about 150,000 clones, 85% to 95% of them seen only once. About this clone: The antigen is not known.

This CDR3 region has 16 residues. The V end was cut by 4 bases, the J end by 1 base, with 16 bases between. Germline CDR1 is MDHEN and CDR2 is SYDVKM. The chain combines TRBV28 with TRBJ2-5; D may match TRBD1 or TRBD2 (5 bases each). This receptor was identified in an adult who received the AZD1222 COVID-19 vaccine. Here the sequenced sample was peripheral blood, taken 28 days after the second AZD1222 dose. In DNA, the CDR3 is TGTGCCAGCAGTTGGCCCAAGGGGACCACCCAAGAGACCCAGTACTTC. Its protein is CASSWPKGTTQETQYF.